Below are 12 T cell receptor beta chains sequenced from a single sample in a study of blood T cell repertoires in COVID-19. Sequencing used immunoSEQ multiplex PCR; TCRdb keeps in-frame clones, though not all of them. This table holds a few hundred thousand clones, 87% found once. Sequencing was carried out using PBMCs or T cells enriched from blood (not recorded which). All receptors derive from a man aged 30 to 39 who had recovered from COVID-19.

This chain connects TRBV5-1 to TRBJ1-1; D gene uncertain. This CDR3 region has 13 residues. Germline CDR1 is SGHRS and CDR2 is YFSETQ. Between the trimmed V and J ends, which lost 4 bases and 1 base, there was a span of 8 bases. CDR3 residues: CASSGNRNTEAFF. CDR3 bases: TGCGCCAGCAGCGGTAACAGGAACACTGAAGCTTTCTTT. Supplemented by reference TRBV5-1 and TRBJ1-1, the full variable domain reads KAGVTQTPRYLIKTRGQQVTLSCSPISGHRSVSWYQQTPGQGLQFLFEYFSETQRNKGNFPGRFSGRQFSNSRSEMNVSTLELGDSALYLCASSGNRNTEAFFGQGTRLTVV.

The chain recombines TRBV9 with TRBJ1-1; unclear D gene. V was shortened by 0 bases and J by 3 bases, with 9 bases between the two germline ends. The CDR3 consists of 14 residues. CDR1 and CDR2 (germline): SGDLS, YYNGEE. CDR3 residues: CASSVGTQYTEAFF. The CDR3 DNA reads as TGTGCCAGCAGCGTAGGTACCCAGTACACTGAAGCTTTCTTT.

The chain's CDR3 is CSALWNTEAFF. For the CDR3, the DNA is TGCAGCGCGTTGTGGAACACTGAAGCTTTCTTT. This chain uses TRBV20-1 with TRBJ1-1; D is ambiguous. CDR3 length: 11 amino acids. Germline values: CDR1 DFQATT, CDR2 SNEGSKA (reference sequence).

The V call is TRBV7-9, the J call TRBJ2-6, with D perhaps TRBD1 (9 bases). This CDR3 is built from 19 residues. Per the germline V gene, CDR1 is SEHNR and CDR2 is FQNEAQ (reference sequence). V lost 5 bases, J lost 2 bases, and 22 bases lay in between. CDR3 sequence reads: CASSHYRGQAGAGANVLTF. CDR3 nucleotide sequence: TGTGCCAGCAGCCATTACAGGGGGCAAGCGGGAGCTGGGGCCAACGTCCTGACTTTC.

This chain connects TRBV7-2 to TRBJ2-1, with 7 bases fitting TRBD2. This CDR3 is built from 16 residues. The germline gives CDR1 SGHTA, CDR2 FQGNSA. V trimming: 0 bases; J trimming: 3 bases; junction bases outside the gene matches: 5. CDR3 sequence reads: CASSLASGANYNEQFF. CDR3 nucleotide sequence: TGTGCCAGCAGCTTAGCAAGCGGGGCCAACTACAATGAGCAGTTCTTC.

This chain links TRBV3-1 (or the pseudogene TRBV3-2) with TRBJ1-5, with D maybe TRBD1 (6 bases). Trimming stripped 4 bases from V and 3 bases from J, with 10 bases between. Germline V gene lookup returns CDR1 LGHDT and CDR2 YNNKEL (reference sequence). The CDR3 spans 14 residues. The CDR3 loop is CASSLTGFNQPQHF. In nucleotides, the CDR3 is TGTGCCAGCAGCCTAACAGGGTTCAATCAGCCCCAGCATTTT.

In the case of this clone: This sample also contains other DNA sequences that code for the same CDR3. V and J are TRBV3-1 (or the pseudogene TRBV3-2) and TRBJ2-7; 13 positions match TRBD2. The CDR3 is made up of 15 amino acids. The junction had 4 bases not matched to a gene; V was cut back by 3 bases and J by 5 bases. Germline CDR1 reads LGHDT; CDR2 reads YNNKEL (reference sequence). The CDR3 DNA is TGTGCCAGCAGCCAGCTCACTAGCGGGGGGGACGAGCAGTACTTC. Its protein product is CASSQLTSGGDEQYF.

The V call is TRBV6-5, the J call TRBJ1-4, with a possible D match to TRBD1 (6 bases). In germline, CDR1 is MNHEY, CDR2 SVGAGI. Trimming pared 8 bases from V and 4 bases from J, leaving 17 bases between. The CDR3 extends over 15 amino acids. The CDR3 here is CASLSPDSYNEKLFF. CDR3 DNA sequence: TGTGCCAGCCTATCCCCGGACAGCTATAATGAAAAACTGTTTTTT.

The chain uses TRBV7-2 and TRBJ1-2; a possible D gene is TRBD1 (5 bases). The V gene's germline CDR1 is SGHTA and CDR2 FQGNSA. The CDR3 covers 13 residues. The V end was cut by 5 bases, the J end by 6 bases, with 13 bases between. CDR3 in DNA: TGTGCCAGCAGCCCCTCCCGACAGAATGGCTACACCTTC. The encoded protein is CASSPSRQNGYTF.

V usage is TRBV7-9 and J usage is TRBJ1-5; possible D gene TRBD1, 6 bases. The CDR3 consists of 16 residues. V was clipped by 1 base and J by 5 bases, with 15 bases between them. The germline V gene has CDR1 SEHNR and CDR2 FQNEAQ (reference sequence). CDR3 sequence: CASSLEFQQGDQPQHF. The DNA of the CDR3 is TGTGCCAGCAGCTTAGAGTTCCAACAGGGAGATCAGCCCCAGCATTTT. The whole variable domain, filled in from reference TRBV7-9 and TRBJ1-5, reads DTGVSQNPRHKITKRGQNVTFRCDPISEHNRLYWYRQTLGQGPEFLTYFQNEAQLEKSRLLSDRFSAERPKGSFSTLEIQRTEQGDSAMYLCASSLEFQQGDQPQHFGDGTRLSIL.

This clone has just one count. V is TRBV2 and J is TRBJ1-1; D unclear. This CDR3 is built from 15 residues. Looked up from germline, CDR1 is SNHLY and CDR2 is FYNNEI. Trimming stripped 7 bases from V and 1 base from J, with 16 bases between. The DNA of the CDR3 is TGTGCCAGCAACCTCGATAGGGAGGGGAACACTGAAGCTTTCTTT. Translation gives CASNLDREGNTEAFF.

The sample holds a few counts of this clone. This chain uses TRBV7-9 with TRBJ2-6; D is undetermined. The germline V gene has CDR1 SEHNR and CDR2 FQNEAQ (reference sequence). V was shortened by 1 base and J by 4 bases, with 5 bases between the two germline ends. The CDR3 is 14 amino acids. The CDR3 spells CASSLGLGANVLTF. The CDR3 DNA sequence: TGTGCCAGCAGCTTAGGTCTGGGGGCCAACGTCCTGACTTTC.